The clone carrying this T cell receptor (beta chain) was picked up one time. Its specificity is not known. These data come from a study of T cell responses to AZD1222 COVID-19 vaccine. Regarding the study as a whole: Without day 14 samples, only post-peak T cell repertoires were studied.

Only in-frame clones appear in the TCRdb table, and some are missing; sequencing was by immunoSEQ multiplex PCR. The data contain roughly 200,000 clones, 91% of them singletons. This material consisted of peripheral blood, taken 28 days after the second AZD1222 dose. The TCR originated in an adult who received the AZD1222 COVID-19 vaccine.

In DNA form, the CDR3 reads TGTGCCAGCAGCCATAAAGGCCGGTTGAACACTGAAGCTTTCTTT. Its translation: CASSHKGRLNTEAFF. The genes are TRBV3-1 (or the pseudogene TRBV3-2) and TRBJ1-1; D gene unclear. The V gene's germline CDR1 is LGHDT and CDR2 YNNKEL (reference sequence). With 3 bases removed from V and 0 bases from J, the gap between germline ends came to 11 bases. The CDR3 consists of 15 residues.